One sample yielded the 25 T cell receptor beta chains listed below, sequenced in a study of shared clonotypes between healthy human individuals. Libraries were prepared by immunoSEQ multiplex PCR; TCRdb keeps only in-frame clonotypes and omits some of them. The table includes around 2,000,000 clones, roughly 94% detected once. CD45RO-negative cells were positively selected for CCR7, leaving out terminally differentiated effector memory CD45RA+ cells. What was sequenced was naive CD8+ T cells sorted from blood. The receptors come from a man aged 18-30 years in good health.

The chain combines TRBV14 with TRBJ2-3; unclear D gene. From germline, CDR1 is SGHDN and CDR2 FVKESK. The CDR3 runs 13 residues. V shed 0 bases and J shed 3 bases, with 4 bases lying between them. For the CDR3, the DNA is TGTGCCAGCAGCCAAGATGCGACAGATACGCAGTATTTT. Protein: CASSQDATDTQYF.

This clone was seen more than once but under ten times. The chain uses TRBV2 and TRBJ2-7; 7 nucleotides align to TRBD1. Germline CDR1 and CDR2: SNHLY and FYNNEI. V lost 10 bases and J lost 1; bases outside the gene matches: 7. This CDR3 region has 13 residues. The CDR3, as DNA: TGTGCCACACGGGACAGCAATTCCTACGAGCAGTACTTC. Amino acid sequence: CATRDSNSYEQYF.

Note on this clone: This same CDR3 is encoded by further DNA sequences in the sample. V usage is TRBV27 and J usage is TRBJ2-3; weak D call: TRBD1 (6 bases). The CDR3 is made up of 13 amino acids. Germline-derived CDR1 and CDR2 are MNHEY and SMNVEV (reference sequence). The V gene lost 6 bases and the J gene lost 3 bases, with 10 bases spanning the gap. This CDR3 is CASSLGTTDTQYF. The CDR3 DNA sequence: TGTGCCAGCAGCCTCGGGACAACAGATACGCAGTATTTT.

V gene TRBV10-2 combines with J gene TRBJ2-7, with 8 bases lining up with TRBD1. Germline loops: CDR1 WSHSY, CDR2 SAAADI. The CDR3 extends over 15 amino acids. Unmatched junction bases numbered 4, after V lost 0 bases and J lost 3 bases. The CDR3 DNA follows: TGCGCCAGCAGTGAGTCGGGTGGACAGGGCTACGAGCAGTACTTC. Protein sequence: CASSESGGQGYEQYF.

This clone is a singleton in its sample. The V and J genes are TRBV5-6 and TRBJ2-5, with D perhaps matching TRBD1 (6 bases). Germline lookup yields CDR1 SGHDT and CDR2 YYEEEE. The ends were cut back, 1 base at V and 2 bases at J, with 12 bases in the middle. The CDR3 covers 15 residues. CDR3 loop: CASSLTGLGQETQYF. The CDR3 DNA reads TGTGCCAGCAGCTTGACAGGGTTGGGGCAAGAGACCCAGTACTTC.

The rearrangement uses TRBV13 and TRBJ2-3; 10 nucleotides line up with TRBD2. The ends lost 1 base at V and 5 bases at J; junction bases unmatched: 6. Germline V gives CDR1 PRHDT, CDR2 FYEKMQ (reference sequence). CDR3 length equals 16 residues. CDR3 loop: CASSLEAGGPEDTQYF. The DNA for the CDR3 is TGTGCCAGCAGCTTAGAAGCGGGGGGGCCTGAAGATACGCAGTATTTT.

The CDR3 DNA sequence: TGCAGCGTTGAAGGGAGGGGGCCCTCCTACGAGCAGTACTTC. This encodes CSVEGRGPSYEQYF. This sequence joins TRBV29-1 and TRBJ2-7; weak D call: TRBD1 (7 bases). Trimming shortened V by 1 base and J by 0 bases, and 10 bases separated the two germline ends. The germline CDR1 and CDR2 sequences are SQVTM and ANQGSEA. CDR3 length: 14 residues.

This clone was picked up one time. The sample has other DNA sequences that encode this CDR3 too. The chain joins TRBV5-8 to TRBJ2-1, with D hard to call. The V end was cut by 0 bases, the J end by 0 bases, with 7 bases between. The CDR3 consists of 15 residues. Germline-derived CDR1 and CDR2 are SGHTS and YDEGEE. In DNA form, the CDR3 reads TGTGCCAGCAGCTTGGCTCCGAGCTCCTACAATGAGCAGTTCTTC. This sequence encodes CASSLAPSSYNEQFF.

The CDR3 here is CASSEDTGIYEQYF. CDR3 sequence (DNA): TGTGCCAGCAGTGAAGATACAGGAATATACGAGCAGTACTTC. The V call is TRBV6-1, the J call TRBJ2-7, with D perhaps TRBD1 (5 bases). The CDR3 is made up of 14 amino acids. Germline V gives CDR1 MNHNS, CDR2 SASEGT. Trimming took 1 base from V and 4 from J, leaving 11 bases between them.

V and J are TRBV7-9 and TRBJ1-1; D is unresolved. Germline assignment: CDR1 SEHNR and CDR2 FQNEAQ (reference sequence). CDR3 length equals 12 residues. Deletions cut 5 bases from V and 6 bases from J, with 10 bases between. CDR3 loop: CASSQGEAEAFF. The DNA for the CDR3 is TGTGCCAGCAGCCAAGGAGAGGCTGAAGCTTTCTTT.

This chain joins TRBV27 and TRBJ1-1; 11 nucleotides match TRBD1. The CDR3 runs 13 residues. The trim removed 4 bases at V and 6 bases at J, leaving 1 base unmatched. Per germline, CDR1 MNHEY and CDR2 SMNVEV (reference sequence). The CDR3 DNA reads TGTGCCAGCAGTTGGACAGGGGGCCCTGAAGCTTTCTTT. Translating gives CASSWTGGPEAFF.

As for this clone: The same CDR3 arises from other DNA sequences in this sample as well. V and J are TRBV9 and TRBJ2-5, with a possible D match to TRBD2 (6 bases). Germline loops: CDR1 SGDLS, CDR2 YYNGEE. There are 14 residues in the CDR3. The V end lost 0 bases, the J end lost 2 bases, and 8 bases lay between the germline ends. This chain's CDR3 is CASSVGDLQETQYF. DNA of the CDR3: TGTGCCAGCAGCGTAGGGGACTTGCAAGAGACCCAGTACTTC.

The chain carries TRBV7-9 and TRBJ2-1; perhaps TRBD1 as D (6 bases). The length of the CDR3 is 12 residues. CDR1 and CDR2 (germline): SEHNR, FQNEAQ (reference sequence). V shed 6 bases and J shed 8 bases, with 11 bases lying between them. The CDR3 is CASSYGQYEQFF. The CDR3 region has the DNA TGTGCCAGCAGTTATGGACAGTATGAGCAGTTCTTC. Full variable domain (remainder filled in from reference TRBV7-9 and TRBJ2-1): DTGVSQNPRHKITKRGQNVTFRCDPISEHNRLYWYRQTLGQGPEFLTYFQNEAQLEKSRLLSDRFSAERPKGSFSTLEIQRTEQGDSAMYLCASSYGQYEQFFGPGTRLTVL.

The genes are TRBV13 and TRBJ2-1, with 13 bases matching TRBD2. This CDR3 has 18 amino acids. Trimming at V came to 3 bases and at J to 4 bases, leaving 9 bases not matched to a gene. CDR1 is PRHDT and CDR2 is FYEKMQ in the germline V gene (reference sequence). The CDR3 loop is CASSFSLRGLAGYNEQFF. The CDR3 nucleotides read TGTGCCAGCAGCTTTTCCCTCCGGGGACTAGCGGGGTACAATGAGCAGTTCTTC.

The chain joins TRBV11-2 to TRBJ1-2; 7 nucleotides line up with TRBD1. Germline lookup yields CDR1 SGHAT and CDR2 FQNNGV. This CDR3 region has 14 residues. The trim removed 3 bases at V and 3 bases at J, leaving 4 bases unmatched. The CDR3 DNA reads TGTGCCAGCAGCTTCGGAGGGGGCGACTATGGCTACACCTTC. It is translated as CASSFGGGDYGYTF.

V usage is TRBV4-1 and J usage is TRBJ2-3; D not certain. Deletions cut 4 bases from V and 2 bases from J, with 7 bases between. CDR1 is MGHRA and CDR2 is YSYEKL in the germline V gene. The CDR3 covers 13 residues. The CDR3 region is CASSPTITDTQYF. CDR3 coding DNA: TGCGCCAGCAGCCCTACAATCACAGATACGCAGTATTTT.

The chain employs TRBV2 and TRBJ2-1; D might be TRBD2 (6 bases). Germline V gene data show CDR1 as SNHLY and CDR2 as FYNNEI. This CDR3 spans 15 amino acids. V was trimmed by 1 base and J by 1 base, leaving 8 bases between them. CDR3 loop: CASSEDGGSYNEQFF. CDR3 in DNA: TGTGCCAGCAGTGAAGACGGGGGATCCTACAATGAGCAGTTCTTC.

The rearrangement uses TRBV4-2 and TRBJ2-3; D unclear. Germline loops: CDR1 LGHNA, CDR2 YNFKEQ. The CDR3 has 14 residues. V was shortened by 1 base and J by 6 bases, with 11 bases between the two germline ends. DNA of the CDR3: TGTGCCAGCAGCCAAGTCCTGTTCAGTGATACGCAGTATTTT. Translation gives CASSQVLFSDTQYF.

The rearrangement joins TRBV30 to TRBJ2-1; TRBD1 matches at 9 bases. CDR3 length equals 14 residues. CDR1 is GTSNPN and CDR2 is SVGIG in the germline V gene (reference sequence). V lost 5 bases and J lost 4; bases outside the gene matches: 6. The CDR3 is CAWGSGQGYNEQFF. The CDR3 DNA reads TGTGCCTGGGGTTCGGGACAGGGTTACAATGAGCAGTTCTTC.

In regard to this clone: Other DNA sequences of this sample code for an identical CDR3. This rearrangement joins TRBV4-3 to TRBJ2-7; D is perhaps TRBD1 (5 bases). The CDR3 consists of 16 residues. The V end was cut by 1 base, the J end by 0 bases, with 13 bases between. In germline, CDR1 is LGHNA, CDR2 YSLEER. The CDR3 region is CASSQGLAGYSYEQYF. As DNA, the CDR3 is TGCGCCAGCAGCCAAGGGTTGGCAGGGTACTCCTACGAGCAGTACTTC.

As concerns this clone: Additional DNA sequences in this sample encode the identical CDR3. The genes are TRBV4-1 and TRBJ2-7; D call uncertain. Germline-derived CDR1 and CDR2 are MGHRA and YSYEKL. This CDR3 is 13 amino acids long. Trimming stripped 1 base from V and 3 bases from J, with 7 bases between. CDR3 DNA sequence: TGCGCCAGCAGCCAAGGACTGAACTACGAGCAGTACTTC. Its protein product is CASSQGLNYEQYF.

This chain joins TRBV5-6 and TRBJ2-5, with 11 bases lining up with TRBD2. The germline V gene has CDR1 SGHDT and CDR2 YYEEEE. There are 16 residues in the CDR3. Unmatched junction bases numbered 7, after V lost 1 base and J lost 5 bases. Here the CDR3 reads CASSLKVAGGRETQYF. The CDR3 region has the DNA TGTGCCAGCAGCTTGAAGGTAGCGGGAGGGAGGGAGACCCAGTACTTC.

The J gene is TRBJ1-5, the V gene TRBV4-1, with unresolved D. The germline V gene encodes CDR1 MGHRA and CDR2 YSYEKL. V shed 4 bases and J shed 2 bases, with 18 bases lying between them. The CDR3 has 17 amino acids. Here the CDR3 reads CASSLSMAPDRNQPQHF. The DNA for the CDR3 is TGCGCCAGCAGCCTAAGCATGGCCCCGGATCGCAATCAGCCCCAGCATTTT.

The genes are TRBV9 and TRBJ2-7, with 8 bases identical to TRBD1. The germline gives CDR1 SGDLS, CDR2 YYNGEE. The CDR3 consists of 16 residues. Germline trimming cut 0 bases from V and 6 bases from J; bases unmatched to any gene: 11. CDR3 protein: CASSVGDRGWLSEQYF. The CDR3 DNA reads as TGTGCCAGCAGCGTAGGCGACAGGGGATGGTTGTCCGAGCAGTACTTC.

The genes are TRBV2 and TRBJ2-1; 10 positions match TRBD2. There are 20 residues in the CDR3. Losses at the gene ends were 4 bases for V and 5 bases for J; bases not matched to a gene: 20. CDR1 and CDR2 (germline): SNHLY, FYNNEI. The CDR3 bases are TGTGCCAGCAGTGTATCCTCCTCAACCCCCTCGACTAGCGGGCACAATGAGCAGTTCTTC. It encodes CASSVSSSTPSTSGHNEQFF.